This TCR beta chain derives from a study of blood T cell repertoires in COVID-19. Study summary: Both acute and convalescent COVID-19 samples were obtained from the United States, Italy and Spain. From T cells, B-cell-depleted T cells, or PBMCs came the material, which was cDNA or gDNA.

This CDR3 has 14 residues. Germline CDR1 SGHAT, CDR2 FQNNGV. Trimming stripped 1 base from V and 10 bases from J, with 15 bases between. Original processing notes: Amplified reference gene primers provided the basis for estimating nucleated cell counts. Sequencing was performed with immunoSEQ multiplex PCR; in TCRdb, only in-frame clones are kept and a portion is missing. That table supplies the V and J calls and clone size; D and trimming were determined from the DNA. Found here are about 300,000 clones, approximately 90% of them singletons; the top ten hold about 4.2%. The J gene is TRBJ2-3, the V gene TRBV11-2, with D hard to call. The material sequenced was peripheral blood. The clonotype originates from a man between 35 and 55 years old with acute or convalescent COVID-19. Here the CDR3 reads CASSLVRSPEAQYF. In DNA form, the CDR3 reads TGTGCCAGCAGCTTAGTTAGGTCCCCAGAGGCGCAGTATTTT.